The 3 T cell receptor beta chains reported below all come from one sample, sequenced in a study of CD8 T cells in ankylosing spondylitis. Study-wide results and caveats: Seemingly distinctive of ankylosing spondylitis blood was a TCR beta motif formed by eight highly homologous variants.

No antigen is known for these receptors. TCRdb reanalysed the 5' RACE reads using MiXCR and keeps one entry per CDR3 protein. The repertoire holds about 90,000 distinct CDR3 sequences, about 9% seen once, with approximately 29% in the top ten. Sequenced input: blood, either unsorted or a sorted T cell fraction (not recorded which). These receptors originate from a male donor with ankylosing spondylitis.

This clonotype has just a few counts. The chain uses TRBV6-1 and TRBJ2-1; D not certain. The germline V gene encodes CDR1 MNHNS and CDR2 SASEGT. Deletions cut 6 bases from V and 3 bases from J, with 9 bases between. CDR3 size: 13 residues. The DNA for the CDR3 is TGTGCCAGCAGCGCACGGGTCTACAATGAGCAGTTCTTC. Translation gives CASSARVYNEQFF.

This clonotype was picked up many times. The chain is built from TRBV4-2 and TRBJ2-1, with D perhaps matching TRBD1 (5 bases). The CDR3 has 17 amino acids. The germline CDR1 and CDR2 sequences are LGHNA and YNFKEQ. Trimming pared 1 base from V and 0 bases from J, leaving 13 bases between. The CDR3 reads CASSQGPTGSSYNEQFF. The CDR3, as DNA: TGTGCCAGCAGCCAAGGGCCAACAGGTAGCTCCTACAATGAGCAGTTCTTC.

This clonotype was seen more than once but under ten times. The V call is TRBV20-1, the J call TRBJ2-1; 10 bases align to TRBD2. CDR1 and CDR2 from the germline V gene are DFQATT and SNEGSKA (reference sequence). This CDR3 spans 16 amino acids. The junction had 14 bases not matched to a gene; V was cut back by 5 bases and J by 7 bases. CDR3 coding DNA: TGCAGTGCTCACCCCCGGACTAGCGGTACGAGGAATGAGCAGTTCTTC. Translating gives CSAHPRTSGTRNEQFF.